This record looks at one T cell receptor (beta chain) sequence and its context. This entry is derived from a study of T cell responses to AZD1222 COVID-19 vaccine. TCRdb keeps only in-frame clones here, not all; method: immunoSEQ multiplex PCR. Of fewer than 120,000 clones listed, over 85% are singletons. The germline V gene encodes CDR1 KGHSH and CDR2 LQKENI. There are 15 residues in the CDR3. V was cut by 2 bases and J by 2 bases, with 12 bases left in between. This TCR came from an adult who received the AZD1222 COVID-19 vaccine. V gene TRBV18 combines with J gene TRBJ2-5; unclear D gene. The specimen was peripheral blood, collected 28 days after the second AZD1222 dose. The CDR3 coding sequence is TGTGCCAGCTCACCATCCGTCGTTCTGCAAGAGACCCAGTACTTC. Translating gives CASSPSVVLQETQYF.